The clone carrying this T cell receptor beta chain has only a few counts. Little can be read into the size of this beta chain, an off-target read in a library designed for alpha chains. TCRdb ran MiXCR on the 5' RACE reads and lists one entry per CDR3 protein. The sample records approximately 11,000 distinct CDR3 sequences, around 6.5% being singletons. This sample was taken from a study of spatial heterogeneity in lung cancer. Germline lookup yields CDR1 LGHDT and CDR2 YNNKEL (reference sequence). The CDR3 has 13 amino acids. V lost 6 bases and J lost 3; bases outside the gene matches: 3. Noted time point: sample taken at primary tumor resection. Unsorted whole RNA of tumor, nontumor lung or frozen PBMC was sequenced.

The clonotype was recovered from a male donor with early-stage non-small cell lung cancer. Sample: PBMCs, taken at surgery. The chain is built from TRBV3-1 and TRBJ2-5; 8 nucleotides line up with TRBD2. The CDR3 loop is CASSQTSEETQYF. In nucleotides, the CDR3 is TGTGCCAGCAGTCAGACTAGCGAAGAGACCCAGTACTTC.